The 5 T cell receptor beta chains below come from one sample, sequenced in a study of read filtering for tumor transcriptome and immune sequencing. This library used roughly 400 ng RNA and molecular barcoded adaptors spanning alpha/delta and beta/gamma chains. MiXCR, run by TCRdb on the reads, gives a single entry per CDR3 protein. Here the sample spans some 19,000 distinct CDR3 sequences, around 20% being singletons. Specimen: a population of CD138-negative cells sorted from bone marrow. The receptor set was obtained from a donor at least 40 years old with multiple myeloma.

The CDR3 DNA follows: TGTGCCAGCAGCTTTTCGCCTCTTAACACTGAAGCTTTCTTT. Amino acid sequence: CASSFSPLNTEAFF. The genes are TRBV7-3 and TRBJ1-1; D unresolved. This CDR3 is 14 amino acids long. Germline V gene data show CDR1 as SGHTA and CDR2 as FQGTGA. V was cut by 3 bases and J by 2 bases, with 10 bases left in between.

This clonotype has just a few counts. CDR3 sequence (DNA): TGCGCCAGCGGGGTCGGGACAGCAAAGTTGAATGAGCAGTTCTTC. It translates to CASGVGTAKLNEQFF. V gene TRBV5-1 combines with J gene TRBJ2-1; TRBD1 matches 7 bases. CDR1 SGHRS and CDR2 YFSETQ come from the germline V gene. The CDR3 length is 15 residues. With 7 bases clipped from V and 7 bases from J, the junction kept 14 bases outside the gene matches.

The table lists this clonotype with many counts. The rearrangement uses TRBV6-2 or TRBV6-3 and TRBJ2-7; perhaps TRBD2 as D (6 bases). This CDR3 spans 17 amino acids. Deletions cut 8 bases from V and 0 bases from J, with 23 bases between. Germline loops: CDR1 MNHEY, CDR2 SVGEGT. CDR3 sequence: CASVKERVYRSSYEQYF. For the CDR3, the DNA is TGTGCCAGCGTGAAGGAGCGGGTTTACCGTAGCTCCTACGAGCAGTACTTC.

The CDR3 spells CASSLMGTKTQYF. CDR3 nucleotide sequence: TGTGCCAGCAGTTTGATGGGTACCAAGACCCAGTACTTC. The V and J genes are TRBV28 and TRBJ2-5; no definite D call. The CDR3 runs to 13 residues. Trimming pared 3 bases from V and 6 bases from J, leaving 11 bases between. The germline V gene encodes CDR1 MDHEN and CDR2 SYDVKM.

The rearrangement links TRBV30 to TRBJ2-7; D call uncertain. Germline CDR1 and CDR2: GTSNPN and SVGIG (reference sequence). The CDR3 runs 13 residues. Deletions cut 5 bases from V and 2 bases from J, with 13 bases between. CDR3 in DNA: TGTGCCTGGGACCGCTGCGACACCTACGAGCAGTACTTC. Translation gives CAWDRCDTYEQYF.